This TCR beta chain was identified during a study of neurological immune-mediated disorders. 5'RACE generated cDNA with 10-nucleotide random UMIs. Over 190 million TCR-beta sequences, together covering 15-18 subjects, were produced by every individual sequencing run that was carried out. TCRdb analysed the 5' RACE reads with MiXCR anew, one entry per CDR3 protein. The sample includes some 33,000 distinct CDR3 sequences, about 1.6% of them seen just once. At least ten counts were recorded for this clonotype. Its matching antigen is unknown. The CDR3 has 13 amino acids. Trimming at V came to 5 bases and at J to 7 bases, leaving 7 bases not matched to a gene. CDR1 and CDR2 (germline): SGHTA, FQGNSA. The study's findings and limits: Association with the multiple sclerosis repertoire cluster was not found for any clinical or MRI feature. The study found no CDR3 amino acid sequences shared by expanded clones across subjects, suggesting private repertoires in all groups.

The source is a woman in her twenties or thirties with multiple sclerosis. The chain employs TRBV7-2 and TRBJ2-5; 7 nucleotides agree with TRBD2. Material: PBMCs. The CDR3 nucleotides are TGTGCCAGCAGCGGGCGCGGGGGTGTGACCCAGTACTTC. Its translation is CASSGRGGVTQYF.